A selection of T cell receptor beta chains follows, all from one sample in a study of blood T cell repertoires in COVID-19. This table comes from immunoSEQ multiplex PCR, and its TCRdb copy is limited to in-frame clones, with some not included. The data contain fewer than 150,000 clones, almost 90% of them singletons. Sequencing used peripheral blood. Every receptor here comes from a man aged 50 to 60 with active or convalescent COVID-19. Both conserved end residues are part of each CDR3. A D gene is named only where the DNA matches it firmly. Clone size appears in some rows only: once, few, many, or a class for an expanded clone.

d_gene: NA
v_gene: TRBV10-2
abundance: NA
j_gene: TRBJ1-5
CDR3nt: TGCGCCAGCAGTGAGACGGGGGACGGCAATCAGCCCCAGCATTTT
CDR3aa: CASSETGDGNQPQHF

d_gene: TRBD1
v_gene: TRBV7-8
abundance: NA
j_gene: TRBJ2-7
CDR3nt: TGTGCCAGCAGCTTAGGCCCCCGGACAGGGAGGAAACGCGAGCAGTACTTC
CDR3aa: CASSLGPRTGRKREQYF

d_gene: NA
v_gene: TRBV19
abundance: NA
j_gene: TRBJ1-4
CDR3nt: TGTGCCAGTAGTCCCCGGTCAGGGGAAGGTAGTGAAAAACTGTTTTTT
CDR3aa: CASSPRSGEGSEKLFF

d_gene: TRBD2
v_gene: TRBV19
abundance: NA
j_gene: TRBJ2-2
CDR3nt: TGTGCCAGTAGTAGAACTAGCGGGAGAGGGAACACCGGGGAGCTGTTTTTT
CDR3aa: CASSRTSGRGNTGELFF

d_gene: NA
v_gene: TRBV19
abundance: NA
j_gene: TRBJ1-1
CDR3nt: TGTGCCAGTAGTATAGATCTAGCAGGGAACACTGAAGCTTTCTTT
CDR3aa: CASSIDLAGNTEAFF

d_gene: NA
v_gene: TRBV27
abundance: NA
j_gene: TRBJ1-2
CDR3nt: TGTGCCAGCAGTTTACAGGGGACTACTAACTATGGCTACACCTTC
CDR3aa: CASSLQGTTNYGYTF

d_gene: TRBD1
v_gene: TRBV28
abundance: once
j_gene: TRBJ1-5
CDR3nt: TGTGCCAGCAGTCTCCGCTTGACAGGGAAGGGGCAGCCCCAGCATTTT
CDR3aa: CASSLRLTGKGQPQHF

d_gene: TRBD2
v_gene: TRBV3-1/TRBV3-2
abundance: NA
j_gene: TRBJ2-3
CDR3nt: TGTGCCAGCAGCTCCCGTAGCGGGAGAAGGTCAGATACGCAGTATTTT
CDR3aa: CASSSRSGRRSDTQYF

d_gene: NA
v_gene: TRBV5-1
abundance: NA
j_gene: TRBJ2-1
CDR3nt: TGCGCCAGCAGCACGCAGAGAGGGTACAATGAGCAGTTCTTC
CDR3aa: CASSTQRGYNEQFF

d_gene: NA
v_gene: TRBV6-5
abundance: NA
j_gene: TRBJ2-7
CDR3nt: TGTGCCAGCAGACGGGAGCAGGGGGTATGCGAGCAGTACTTC
CDR3aa: CASRREQGVCEQYF

d_gene: TRBD1
v_gene: TRBV3-1/TRBV3-2
abundance: NA
j_gene: TRBJ2-7
CDR3nt: TGTGCCAGCAGCCAAGAATGGAGGGACAGGGGGGTGAGAACCTACGAGCAGTACTTC
CDR3aa: CASSQEWRDRGVRTYEQYF

d_gene: NA
v_gene: TRBV15
abundance: NA
j_gene: TRBJ2-3
CDR3nt: TGTGCCACCAGCAGAGATAGGAGGGTCGCCACAGATACGCAGTATTTT
CDR3aa: CATSRDRRVATDTQYF

d_gene: NA
v_gene: TRBV6-5
abundance: NA
j_gene: TRBJ2-3
CDR3nt: TGTGCCAGCAGTATTCAGGGGCAGGGCACAGATACGCAGTATTTT
CDR3aa: CASSIQGQGTDTQYF

d_gene: TRBD2
v_gene: TRBV3-1/TRBV3-2
abundance: NA
j_gene: TRBJ2-1
CDR3nt: TGTGCCAGCAGCCAAGATCGGCTAGCGGGGCGCAATGAGCAGTTCTTC
CDR3aa: CASSQDRLAGRNEQFF